The rows below give T cell receptor beta chains drawn from one sample of a study of spatial heterogeneity in lung cancer. TCRdb passed the 5' RACE reads through MiXCR, listing each CDR3 protein once. The sample consists of 90,000 to 95,000 distinct CDR3 sequences, more than 10% of them appearing once. Sequencing used PBMCs, obtained at surgery. The receptor source for this set is a male donor with early-stage non-small cell lung cancer. Both conserved end residues are part of each CDR3. A D gene is named only where the DNA matches it firmly. A row's size may be missing; if present it is once, few, many or a size class.

TRBJ2-5 TRBD2 TRBV7-2 NA CASSFRGGAQETQYF TGTGCCAGCAGCTTTCGGGGGGGAGCCCAAGAGACCCAGTACTTC
TRBJ2-1 TRBD2 TRBV20-1 few CSAIPGLAYNEQFF TGCAGTGCAATCCCGGGACTAGCGTACAATGAGCAGTTCTTC
TRBJ1-2 TRBD1 TRBV28 few CASRGDRGQGYTF TGTGCCAGCAGGGGGGACAGGGGGCAAGGCTACACCTTC
TRBJ1-3 NA TRBV7-2 NA CASSLSGRSGNTIYF TGTGCCAGCAGCTTATCTGGTCGCTCTGGAAACACCATATATTTT
TRBJ2-3 NA TRBV7-9 few CASSPTGSTDTQYF TGTGCCAGCAGCCCCACAGGAAGCACAGATACGCAGTATTTT
TRBJ1-2 TRBD1 TRBV12-3/TRBV12-4 NA CASSSPGQAHYGYTF TGTGCCAGCAGTTCCCCCGGACAGGCCCATTATGGCTACACCTTC
TRBJ2-3 TRBD2 TRBV12-3/TRBV12-4 NA CASSPGTSGSFVDTQYF TGTGCCAGCAGCCCCGGGACTAGCGGGAGCTTCGTAGATACGCAGTATTTT
TRBJ2-3 NA TRBV20-1 few CSVIQGGTDTQYF TGCAGTGTCATTCAAGGGGGCACAGATACGCAGTATTTT
TRBJ2-7 TRBD1 TRBV5-1 many CASSGTGTGGYEQYF TGCGCCAGCAGCGGGACCGGGACAGGGGGCTACGAGCAGTACTTC
TRBJ2-3 NA TRBV7-6 many CASSLVGGGSTDTQYF TGTGCCAGCAGCTTAGTTGGGGGCGGAAGCACAGATACGCAGTATTTT
TRBJ2-7 NA TRBV28 many CASRRSYEQYF TGTGCCAGCAGACGATCCTACGAGCAGTACTTC
TRBJ2-7 TRBD1 TRBV5-1 many CASREQGAGTYEQYF TGCGCCAGCAGGGAACAGGGGGCAGGGACCTACGAGCAGTACTTC
TRBJ2-3 TRBD2 TRBV5-8 many CASSWGLARPSTDTQYF TGTGCCAGCAGCTGGGGACTAGCTCGTCCTAGCACAGATACGCAGTATTTT
TRBJ2-1 TRBD1 TRBV7-8 many CASSLVGGQGNNEQFF TGTGCCAGCAGCTTAGTAGGGGGACAGGGGAACAATGAGCAGTTCTTC
TRBJ2-5 NA TRBV20-1 NA CSARGVRGAETQYF TGCAGTGCTAGGGGGGTGCGTGGGGCGGAGACCCAGTACTTC
TRBJ1-5 NA TRBV27 many CASSATGTAPNQPQHF TGTGCCAGCAGTGCTACAGGGACCGCGCCCAATCAGCCCCAGCATTTT
TRBJ2-6 NA TRBV14 NA CASSQFGASGANVLTF TGTGCCAGCAGCCAATTCGGGGCCTCTGGGGCCAACGTCCTGACTTTC
TRBJ2-1 TRBD2 TRBV7-2 many CASSREGTSGGNEQFF TGTGCCAGCAGCCGAGAAGGGACTAGCGGTGGTAATGAGCAGTTCTTC
TRBJ1-6 NA TRBV27 many CASSFRARDSPLHF TGTGCCAGCAGTTTCCGGGCGAGGGATTCACCCCTCCACTTT
TRBJ2-2 TRBD2 TRBV5-1 NA CASSRTSGNPTGELFF TGCGCCAGCAGCAGGACTAGCGGGAACCCCACCGGGGAGCTGTTTTTT
TRBJ1-5 NA TRBV28 many CASALGEANQPQHF TGTGCCAGCGCCCTGGGAGAGGCCAATCAGCCCCAGCATTTT
TRBJ2-5 NA TRBV12-3/TRBV12-4 many CASSLVGRSGETQYF TGTGCCAGCAGTTTAGTTGGCAGGTCGGGGGAGACCCAGTACTTC
TRBJ2-2 TRBD1 TRBV24-1 NA CATSPTGGNTGELFF TGTGCCACCAGTCCGACAGGGGGGAACACCGGGGAGCTGTTTTTT
TRBJ2-7 NA TRBV20-1 many CSAGRAAYEQYF TGCAGTGCCGGCCGAGCAGCCTACGAGCAGTACTTC
TRBJ1-6 NA TRBV28 NA CASTPADSPLHF TGTGCCAGCACCCCCGCGGATTCACCCCTCCACTTT
TRBJ2-5 TRBD1 TRBV28 NA CASSFGTGRLQETQYF TGTGCCAGCAGTTTCGGGACAGGCCGCCTCCAAGAGACCCAGTACTTC
TRBJ1-1 NA TRBV28 few CASSLVSDTEAFF TGTGCCAGCAGTCTGGTTTCGGACACTGAAGCTTTCTTT
TRBJ1-1 TRBD1 TRBV24-1 NA CATRGTGAMNTEAFF TGTGCCACCAGAGGGACAGGAGCGATGAACACTGAAGCTTTCTTT
TRBJ2-5 NA TRBV7-6 few CASSFGTYQETQYF TGTGCCAGCAGCTTTGGAACATACCAAGAGACCCAGTACTTC
TRBJ2-7 NA TRBV7-9 NA CASSHGPSYEQYF TGTGCCAGCAGCCATGGACCTTCCTACGAGCAGTACTTC
TRBJ2-3 NA TRBV4-3 NA CASSQEPLAGADTQYF TGCGCCAGCAGCCAAGAACCTTTAGCAGGGGCAGATACGCAGTATTTT
TRBJ1-6 NA TRBV5-1 many CASSAGGFSDSPLHF TGCGCCAGCTCCGCGGGCGGGTTTTCGGATTCACCCCTCCACTTT
TRBJ2-7 NA TRBV7-6 NA CASSLGHLYEQYF TGTGCCAGCAGCTTAGGGCATCTCTACGAGCAGTACTTC
TRBJ2-3 NA TRBV28 few CASSPLRDTQYF TGTGCCAGCAGTCCTCTTAGAGATACGCAGTATTTT
TRBJ1-1 NA TRBV12-3/TRBV12-4 NA CASSLGLGTEAFF TGTGCCAGCAGTCTGGGTTTGGGCACTGAAGCTTTCTTT
TRBJ2-1 TRBD2 TRBV12-3/TRBV12-4 few CASRRSGRESNEQFF TGTGCCAGCAGACGGAGCGGGAGAGAATCGAATGAGCAGTTCTTC
TRBJ2-5 TRBD2 TRBV27 NA CATTRVGTSGQETQYF TGTGCCACCACAAGGGTGGGGACTAGCGGCCAAGAGACCCAGTACTTC
TRBJ1-3 NA TRBV9 many CASSSRTDHSGNTIYF TGTGCCAGCAGCTCAAGGACAGATCACTCTGGAAACACCATATATTTT
TRBJ2-7 TRBD2 TRBV28 NA CASSLLAGSVEQYF TGTGCCAGCAGTCTTCTAGCGGGGTCCGTCGAGCAGTACTTC
TRBJ2-5 NA TRBV25-1 NA CASSDPQQGFWETQYF TGTGCCAGCAGTGACCCCCAACAGGGTTTCTGGGAGACCCAGTACTTC
TRBJ2-1 TRBD1 TRBV14 NA CASSQVGTGLFF TGTGCCAGCAGCCAAGTAGGGACAGGGCTGTTCTTC